The 13 T cell receptor beta chains listed next were all sequenced from one sample in a study of cytomegalovirus exposure and HLA in healthy donors. Produced via immunoSEQ multiplex PCR; TCRdb's table is partial and in-frame only. This table has more than 95,000 clones, about 96% appearing once. The specimen was PBMCs. These receptors all stem from a young man in good health and CMV-seronegative.

The rearrangement uses TRBV28 and TRBJ1-1; D may be TRBD1 (6 bases). Between the trimmed V and J ends, which lost 7 bases and 0 bases, there was a span of 24 bases. Germline values: CDR1 MDHEN, CDR2 SYDVKM. The length of the CDR3 is 18 residues. The CDR3 reads CASNVLAPPTGLNTEAFF. DNA of the CDR3: TGTGCCAGCAATGTTTTGGCCCCCCCTACAGGGTTGAACACTGAAGCTTTCTTT.

The chain combines TRBV19 with TRBJ1-5; 7 nucleotides agree with TRBD1. Trimming took 4 bases from V and 2 from J; bases not matched to a gene: 5. The CDR3 is made up of 15 amino acids. The germline gives CDR1 LNHDA, CDR2 SQIVND (reference sequence). In DNA, the CDR3 is TGTGCCAGTAGTAGGACAGGAGTTGGCAATCAGCCCCAGCATTTT. It specifies CASSRTGVGNQPQHF.

This clone has a single count. This rearrangement joins TRBV7-6 to TRBJ2-3; TRBD2 matches at 10 bases. Trimming at V came to 6 bases and at J to 0 bases, leaving 3 bases not matched to a gene. The CDR3 loop spans 15 amino acids. The germline V gene has CDR1 SGHVS and CDR2 FNYEAQ. The CDR3 loop is CASSYSGGSTDTQYF. The CDR3 DNA follows: TGTGCCAGCAGTTATAGCGGGGGGAGCACAGATACGCAGTATTTT.

The chain recombines TRBV11-2 with TRBJ1-2; D perhaps matches TRBD1 (5 bases). Trimming pared 2 bases from V and 1 base from J, leaving 8 bases between. Germline V gene lookup returns CDR1 SGHAT and CDR2 FQNNGV. This CDR3 contains 14 residues. The CDR3 DNA sequence: TGTGCCAGCAGCTTACAGGGCCATAACTATGGCTACACCTTC. Amino acids: CASSLQGHNYGYTF.

The rearrangement uses TRBV5-1 and TRBJ2-3, with 10 bases aligning to TRBD2. The V segment lost 5 bases and the J segment 4 bases; nucleotides outside the gene matches: 4. The germline V gene encodes CDR1 SGHRS and CDR2 YFSETQ. The CDR3 is made up of 14 amino acids. CDR3 DNA sequence: TGCGCCAGCAGACTAGCGGGAAAGTCAGATACGCAGTATTTT. Translation gives CASRLAGKSDTQYF.

The table lists this clone with a count of one. DNA for the CDR3: TGTGCCAGCACTAACATAGCGGGAGTTTCCAATGAGCAGTTCTTC. Its translation is CASTNIAGVSNEQFF. The chain recombines TRBV27 with TRBJ2-1; 9 positions agree with TRBD2. V lost 7 bases and J lost 6; bases outside the gene matches: 10. Per the germline V gene, CDR1 is MNHEY and CDR2 is SMNVEV (reference sequence). CDR3 size: 15 residues.

V usage is TRBV30 and J usage is TRBJ2-5; 10 bases fit TRBD2. Per the germline V gene, CDR1 is GTSNPN and CDR2 is SVGIG (reference sequence). This CDR3 contains 15 residues. Losses at the gene ends were 2 bases for V and 7 bases for J; bases not matched to a gene: 10. The CDR3 region is CAWSPLAGESGTQYF. In DNA, the CDR3 is TGTGCCTGGAGTCCGCTAGCGGGAGAATCCGGGACCCAGTACTTC.

The chain is built from TRBV13 and TRBJ2-3, with 14 positions matching TRBD2. V lost 5 bases and J lost 5; bases outside the gene matches: 6. Germline CDR1 reads PRHDT; CDR2 reads FYEKMQ (reference sequence). The CDR3 contains 16 residues. The CDR3 region is CASSQRLAGGLDTQYF. In DNA, the CDR3 is TGTGCCAGCAGCCAACGACTAGCGGGAGGGTTAGATACGCAGTATTTT. Complete variable domain (other parts from reference TRBV13 and TRBJ2-3): AAGVIQSPRHLIKEKRETATLKCYPIPRHDTVYWYQQGPGQDPQFLISFYEKMQSDKGSIPDRFSAQQFSDYHSELNMSSLELGDSALYFCASSQRLAGGLDTQYFGPGTRLTVL.

This clone was observed once. The chain combines TRBV6-6 with TRBJ1-5; no reliable D call. CDR1 and CDR2 (germline): MNHNY, SVGAGI (reference sequence). CDR3 size: 14 residues. Trimming took 7 bases from V and 0 from J, leaving 10 bases between them. The CDR3 is CASKSPYSNQPQHF. The CDR3 nucleotides are TGTGCCAGCAAAAGCCCCTATAGCAATCAGCCCCAGCATTTT.

The chain employs TRBV4-3 and TRBJ2-7; no firm D call. The CDR3 runs 15 residues. The ends were cut back, 1 base at V and 7 bases at J, with 17 bases in the middle. In germline, CDR1 is LGHNA, CDR2 YSLEER. The CDR3 loop is CASSQGRTHRREQYF. The CDR3 nucleotides are TGCGCCAGCAGCCAAGGGAGAACCCACCGTCGGGAGCAGTACTTC.

As for this clone: The identical CDR3 is also encoded by other nucleotide sequences in the sample. J is TRBJ1-2 and V is TRBV7-9; the D gene is possibly TRBD1 (5 bases). The V gene's germline CDR1 is SEHNR and CDR2 FQNEAQ (reference sequence). The CDR3 totals 13 residues. V was pared by 1 base and J by 2 bases, with 5 bases between. CDR3 residues: CASSLGQNYGYTF. As DNA, the CDR3 is TGTGCCAGCAGCTTAGGACAGAACTATGGCTACACCTTC. The full variable domain, its missing parts supplied by reference TRBV7-9 and TRBJ1-2, is DTGVSQNPRHKITKRGQNVTFRCDPISEHNRLYWYRQTLGQGPEFLTYFQNEAQLEKSRLLSDRFSAERPKGSFSTLEIQRTEQGDSAMYLCASSLGQNYGYTFGSGTRLTVV.

The J gene is TRBJ2-7, the V gene TRBV4-3; 7 nucleotides align to TRBD1. The CDR3 loop spans 15 amino acids. In germline, CDR1 is LGHNA, CDR2 YSLEER. V shed 1 base and J 0 bases; nucleotides not matched to a gene: 3. The CDR3 bases are TGCGCCAGCAGCCAAGGACGGACAGGCTCCTACGAGCAGTACTTC. Translating it yields CASSQGRTGSYEQYF.

The rearrangement uses TRBV30 and TRBJ2-2; possibly TRBD1 for D (5 bases). The germline gives CDR1 GTSNPN, CDR2 SVGIG (reference sequence). Trimming left V 1 base short and J 6 bases short, with 6 bases between. The length of the CDR3 is 12 residues. The CDR3 here is CAWSAGPGELFF. The CDR3 nucleotides read TGTGCCTGGAGTGCAGGGCCCGGGGAGCTGTTTTTT.